This T cell receptor beta chain stems from a study of blood T cells in healthy people across ages. Findings of the study overall: Aged donors had fewer naive CD4+ cells and lower diversity than long-lived donors. Per-million-T-cell TCR beta diversity fell roughly linearly with age.

On this clonotype: Its antigen is undetermined.

V was clipped by 4 bases and J by 8 bases, with 14 bases between them. This CDR3 contains 13 residues. From germline, CDR1 is SNHLY and CDR2 FYNNEI. Through a sample-barcoded 5' primer and a J-beta primer mix, a second PCR was run for roughly 6 to 11 cycles. One entry per CDR3 protein results from TCRdb running MiXCR on the 5' RACE reads. Among hundreds of thousands of distinct CDR3 sequences, 36% were seen once, and the ten largest hold 10% to 15%. This TCR came from a man aged 18 to 35 in good health. The sequenced sample consisted of blood. J is TRBJ1-2 and V is TRBV2; D possibly corresponds to TRBD1 (5 bases). CDR3 amino acids: CASSARGLGGYTF. The CDR3 DNA follows: TGTGCCAGCAGTGCGAGGGGTTTGGGAGGCTACACCTTC.